This T cell receptor beta chain was documented in a study of T cells in Graves' hyperthyroidism and ophthalmopathy. Study conclusions and caveats: Clonotypes that were expanded in thyroid above 0.001 mostly appeared in blood too. A 13 V-J model separated ophthalmopathy from stable hyperthyroidism.

Amplification of TCR beta CDR3 regions used RNA as the template. During a first-round RT-PCR of the TCR CDR3, the HTBI primer set was used. TCRdb processed the multiplex PCR reads anew with MiXCR; each CDR3 protein has one entry. The table has roughly 580,000 distinct CDR3 sequences, about 43% seen once. The study enrolled patients aged 18 to 65 with newly diagnosed hyperthyroidism of under 2 months' duration. About this clonotype itself: Its antigen is unknown.

The specimen was peripheral blood or thyroid tissue (not recorded which). This clonotype originated in a woman aged 18-29 years with Graves' hyperthyroidism.

CDR3 sequence reads: CASSIRDGYYEQYF. The CDR3 DNA is TGTGCCAGTAGTATCAGGGACGGATACTACGAGCAGTACTTC. The chain uses TRBV15 and TRBJ2-7; D may match TRBD1 or TRBD2 (5 bases each). Germline V gene data show CDR1 as LNHNV and CDR2 as YYDKDF (reference sequence). This CDR3 comprises 14 residues. Deletions cut 10 bases from V and 3 bases from J, with 19 bases between.